This TCR beta chain was recorded in a study of blood T cell repertoires in COVID-19. Only in-frame clones appear in the TCRdb table, and some are missing; sequencing was by immunoSEQ multiplex PCR. This sample has around 330,000 clones, with approximately 81% found just once. All exposed participants met a person with COVID-19 within 2 weeks before entering the study. J was trimmed by 3 bases and V by 6 bases; bases with no gene match: 4. The CDR3 totals 13 residues. The chain has TRBV12-3 or TRBV12-4 and TRBJ2-7, with 8 bases lining up with TRBD2. Sequencing was carried out using PBMCs or T cells enriched from blood (not recorded which). This clonotype originated in a woman aged 25 to 39 who had been exposed to COVID-19. CDR3 coding DNA: TGTGCCAGCAGGCAAACTAGCGGCTACGAGCAGTACTTC. Encoded protein: CASRQTSGYEQYF.